This T cell receptor (beta chain) was sequenced in a study of blood T cell repertoires in COVID-19. The CDR3 totals 14 residues. J was trimmed by 5 bases and V by 4 bases; bases with no gene match: 3. Germline CDR1 and CDR2: LGHDT and YNNKEL (reference sequence). The table came from immunoSEQ multiplex PCR; TCRdb's copy has only in-frame clones and leaves some out. The sample has around 300,000 clones, around 90% seen once. For recovered donors of Cohort 3, there were two negative PCRs, clearance, or symptom resolution. The receptor comes from a woman in her 30s who had recovered from COVID-19. The rearrangement joins TRBV3-1 (or the pseudogene TRBV3-2) to TRBJ1-4, with TRBD1 identical over 8 bases. Sequencing was done on a sample of PBMCs or T cells enriched from blood (not recorded which). CDR3 protein: CASSRDRTNEKLFF. CDR3 DNA: TGTGCCAGCAGCCGGGACAGGACCAATGAAAAACTGTTTTTT.